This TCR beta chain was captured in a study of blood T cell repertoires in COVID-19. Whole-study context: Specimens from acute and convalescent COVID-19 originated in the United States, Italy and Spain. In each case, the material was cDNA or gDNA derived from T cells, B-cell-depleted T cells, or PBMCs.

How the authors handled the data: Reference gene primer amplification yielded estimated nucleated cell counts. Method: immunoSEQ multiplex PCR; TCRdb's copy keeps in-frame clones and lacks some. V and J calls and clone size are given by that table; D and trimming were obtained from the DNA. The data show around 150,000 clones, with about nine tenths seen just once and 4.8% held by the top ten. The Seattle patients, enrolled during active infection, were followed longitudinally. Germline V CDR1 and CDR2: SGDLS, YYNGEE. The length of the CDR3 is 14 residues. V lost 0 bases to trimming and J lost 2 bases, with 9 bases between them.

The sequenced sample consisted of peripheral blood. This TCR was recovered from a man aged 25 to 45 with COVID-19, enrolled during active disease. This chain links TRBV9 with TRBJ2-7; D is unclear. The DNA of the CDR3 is TGTGCCAGCAGCGTAGATCAGGTCCCCTACGAGCAGTACTTC. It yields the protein CASSVDQVPYEQYF.